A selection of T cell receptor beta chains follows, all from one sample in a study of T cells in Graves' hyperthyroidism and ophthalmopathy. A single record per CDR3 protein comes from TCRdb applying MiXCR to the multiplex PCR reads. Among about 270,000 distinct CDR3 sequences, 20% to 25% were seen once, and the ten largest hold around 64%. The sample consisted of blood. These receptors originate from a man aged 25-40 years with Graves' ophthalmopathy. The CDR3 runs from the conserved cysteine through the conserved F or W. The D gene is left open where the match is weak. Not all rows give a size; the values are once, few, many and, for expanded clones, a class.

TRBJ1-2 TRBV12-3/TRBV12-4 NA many TGTGCCAGCAGGAACTTGCATGGCTACACCTTC CASRNLHGYTF
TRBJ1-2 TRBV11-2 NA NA TGTGCCAGCAGCTCGAGGGGGGACACAGCTAACTATGGCTACACCTTC CASSSRGDTANYGYTF
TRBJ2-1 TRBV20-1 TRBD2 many TGCAGTGCCTACGGGGGGGCCGCTAACAATGAGCAGTTCTTC CSAYGGAANNEQFF
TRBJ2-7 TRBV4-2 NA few TGTGCCAGCAGCCAAGTACCCGGGACCTCCTACGAGCAGTACTTC CASSQVPGTSYEQYF
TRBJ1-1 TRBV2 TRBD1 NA TGTGCCAGCAGCCCCCAGGGGGCTGAAGCTTTCTTT CASSPQGAEAFF
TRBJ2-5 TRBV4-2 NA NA TGTGCCAGCAGCCAGGCCGGGTCCTCCACGGAGACCCAGTACTTC CASSQAGSSTETQYF
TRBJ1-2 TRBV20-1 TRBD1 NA TGCAGTGCGCCAGGGGGCGCGGGATTTCCTGATGGCTACACCTTC CSAPGGAGFPDGYTF
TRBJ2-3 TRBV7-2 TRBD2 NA TGTGCCAGCAGCTACGGGACTAGGCCTAGCACAGATACGCAGTATTTT CASSYGTRPSTDTQYF
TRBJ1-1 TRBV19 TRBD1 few TGTGCCAGTAGTATCCTCCCCGGACAGGCCGCGAACACTGAAGCTTTCTTT CASSILPGQAANTEAFF
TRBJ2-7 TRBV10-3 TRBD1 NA TGTGCCACCGCTTTACCGGGCAGGGGGAAGTACGAGCAGTACTTC CATALPGRGKYEQYF
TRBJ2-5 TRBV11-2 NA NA TGTGCCAGCAGCTTCGGCTTGGCCAACCAAGAGACCCAGTACTTC CASSFGLANQETQYF
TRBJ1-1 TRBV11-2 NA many TGTGCCAGCAGCTTAAGGCCAGCGGATGTGAACACTGAAGCTTTCTTT CASSLRPADVNTEAFF
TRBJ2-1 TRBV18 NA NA TGTGCCAGCTCACCACCCGGACCCCCGGGGAATGAGCAGTTCTTC CASSPPGPPGNEQFF
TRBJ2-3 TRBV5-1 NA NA TGCGCCAGCCGCCGGCAGGGCGGGCCCGACACGGGGGATACGCAGTATTTT CASRRQGGPDTGDTQYF
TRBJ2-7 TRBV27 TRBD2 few TGTGCCAGCAGTTTATCCGGACTAGCGCCCTACGAGCAGTACTTC CASSLSGLAPYEQYF
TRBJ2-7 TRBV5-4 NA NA TGTGCCAGCAGACAGGGCTCCACAGGAGAGCAGTACTTC CASRQGSTGEQYF
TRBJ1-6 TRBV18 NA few TGTGCCAGCCAACTCACAGTAGGGCTCTATAATTCACCCCTCCACTTT CASQLTVGLYNSPLHF
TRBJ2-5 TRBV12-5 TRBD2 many TGTGCTAGTGGGGGGGGACTAGCGGGGCAAGAGACCCAGTACTTC CASGGGLAGQETQYF
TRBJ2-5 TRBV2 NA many TGTGCCAGCAGCCGGACAACCCAAGAGACCCAGTACTTC CASSRTTQETQYF
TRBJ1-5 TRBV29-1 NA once TGCAGCGTACCGGGACGTCTTGGGTCGGGCAATCAGCCCCAGCATTTT CSVPGRLGSGNQPQHF
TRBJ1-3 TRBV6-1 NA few TGTGCCAGCAGTTATTATGACGACTCTGGAAACACCATATATTTT CASSYYDDSGNTIYF
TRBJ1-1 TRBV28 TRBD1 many TGTGCCAGCAGTTTATACGGGGACAGGGCCAACACTGAAGCTTTCTTT CASSLYGDRANTEAFF
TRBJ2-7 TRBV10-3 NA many TGTGCCATCAGTGAGACAGGGTCGTACTACGAGCAGTACTTC CAISETGSYYEQYF
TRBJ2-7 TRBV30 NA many TGTGCCTGGAGTCCTGGGAGAGAGCAGTACTTC CAWSPGREQYF
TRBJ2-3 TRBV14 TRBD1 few TGTGCCAGCAGCGCAGGGGGTGATACGCAGTATTTT CASSAGGDTQYF
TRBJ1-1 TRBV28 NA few TGTGCCAGCAGGCCGCATACGAACACTGAAGCTTTCTTT CASRPHTNTEAFF
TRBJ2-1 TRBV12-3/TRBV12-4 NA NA TGTGCCAGCAGTACCGGTTCTGAGCAGTTCTTC CASSTGSEQFF
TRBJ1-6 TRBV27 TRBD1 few TGTGCCAGCAGTTTAACTGACAGGGTATATAATTCACCCCTCCACTTT CASSLTDRVYNSPLHF
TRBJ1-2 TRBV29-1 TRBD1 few TGCAGCGTTGAAGACAGGGGGCGTGATGGCTACACCTTC CSVEDRGRDGYTF
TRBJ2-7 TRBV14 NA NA TGTGCCAGCAGGGGCAAGACACTCTACGAGCAGTACTTC CASRGKTLYEQYF
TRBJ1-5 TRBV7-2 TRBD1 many TGTGCCAGCAGCCGCGACAGGGCCTCCAATCAGCCCCAGCATTTT CASSRDRASNQPQHF
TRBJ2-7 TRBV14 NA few TGTGCCAGCAGCCCGTGGGAGTCCTACGAGCAGTACTTC CASSPWESYEQYF
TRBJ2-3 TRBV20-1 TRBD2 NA TGCACGACCGATCGGGGGGGCTCTCGCACAGATATGCAGTATTTT CTTDRGGSRTDMQYF
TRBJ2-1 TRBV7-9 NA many TGTGCCAGCAGCTTAGCATTAGCTACCTACAATGAGCAGTTCTTC CASSLALATYNEQFF
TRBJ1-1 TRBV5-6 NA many TGTGCCAGCAGCTTAGGCGAATACTGGGTAGCTTTCTTT CASSLGEYWVAFF
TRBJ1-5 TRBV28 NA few TGTGCCAGCCATTACAAAGGGAAATTTAGCAATCAGCCCCAGCATTTT CASHYKGKFSNQPQHF